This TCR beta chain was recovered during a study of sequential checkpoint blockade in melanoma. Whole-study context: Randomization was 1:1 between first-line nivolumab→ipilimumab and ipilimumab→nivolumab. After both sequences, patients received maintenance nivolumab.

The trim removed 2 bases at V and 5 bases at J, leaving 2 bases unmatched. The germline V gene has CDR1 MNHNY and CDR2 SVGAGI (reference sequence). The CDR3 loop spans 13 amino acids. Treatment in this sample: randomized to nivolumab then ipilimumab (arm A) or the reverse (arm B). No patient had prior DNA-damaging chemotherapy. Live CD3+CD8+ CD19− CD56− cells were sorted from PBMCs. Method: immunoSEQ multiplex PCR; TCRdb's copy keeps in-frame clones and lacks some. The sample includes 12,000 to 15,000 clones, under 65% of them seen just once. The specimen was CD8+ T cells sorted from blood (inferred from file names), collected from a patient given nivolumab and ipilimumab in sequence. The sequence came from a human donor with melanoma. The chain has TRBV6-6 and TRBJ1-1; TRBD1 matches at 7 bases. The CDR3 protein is CASSYQTGTEAFF. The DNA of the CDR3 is TGTGCCAGCAGTTACCAGACAGGGACTGAAGCTTTCTTT.